This TCR beta chain is from a study of identifying expanded T cells in peripheral blood. Study-wide results and limits: Differentially abundant clones: roughly 1.2 between replicates, approximately 15 at two to three weeks, approximately 18 at four.

Regarding this clone: Its target is unknown.

The assay was immunoSEQ multiplex PCR, and TCRdb's table has in-frame clones only and misses some. Of 100,000 or so clones in the sample, roughly 89% were seen once. The receptor was isolated from a person aged 18 to 69 in good health. The specimen was blood.

The CDR3 loop reads CASSPPRVVTNYGYTF. The CDR3 coding sequence is TGTGCCAGCTCACCACCGAGGGTAGTAACTAACTATGGCTACACCTTC. The rearrangement links TRBV18 to TRBJ1-2; D is unresolved. Deletions cut 0 bases from V and 0 bases from J, with 11 bases between. Looked up from germline, CDR1 is KGHSH and CDR2 is LQKENI. The CDR3 covers 16 residues.